The 2 T cell receptor beta chains presented below share a single source sample, sequenced in a study of cytomegalovirus exposure and HLA in healthy donors. The PCR ran on 60 Vbeta and 13 Jbeta primers. TCRdb's table, derived via immunoSEQ multiplex PCR, lists solely in-frame clones and lacks some. This table holds around 68,000 clones, 75% found once. Material: PBMCs. These receptors all come from a woman aged 25 to 45 in good health and CMV-seropositive.

The chain carries TRBV5-1 and TRBJ2-1, with 13 positions matching TRBD2. J was trimmed by 9 bases and V by 4 bases; bases with no gene match: 13. Looked up from germline, CDR1 is SGHRS and CDR2 is YFSETQ. The CDR3 has 17 residues. CDR3 bases: TGCGCCAGCAGCCCCTGGACTAGCGGGAGCGCCGTTGGTGAGCAGTTCTTC. Protein sequence: CASSPWTSGSAVGEQFF.

The chain carries TRBV7-9 and TRBJ2-1; 8 bases fit TRBD2. After removal of 1 base from V and 8 bases from J, the junction contained 13 bases not matched to a gene. The CDR3 is 17 amino acids. Germline V gene data show CDR1 as SEHNR and CDR2 as FQNEAQ (reference sequence). CDR3 in DNA: TGTGCCAGCAGCTTAGAGGCCTTTGGCGGGAGGAGGTATGAGCAGTTCTTC. This codes for CASSLEAFGGRRYEQFF.